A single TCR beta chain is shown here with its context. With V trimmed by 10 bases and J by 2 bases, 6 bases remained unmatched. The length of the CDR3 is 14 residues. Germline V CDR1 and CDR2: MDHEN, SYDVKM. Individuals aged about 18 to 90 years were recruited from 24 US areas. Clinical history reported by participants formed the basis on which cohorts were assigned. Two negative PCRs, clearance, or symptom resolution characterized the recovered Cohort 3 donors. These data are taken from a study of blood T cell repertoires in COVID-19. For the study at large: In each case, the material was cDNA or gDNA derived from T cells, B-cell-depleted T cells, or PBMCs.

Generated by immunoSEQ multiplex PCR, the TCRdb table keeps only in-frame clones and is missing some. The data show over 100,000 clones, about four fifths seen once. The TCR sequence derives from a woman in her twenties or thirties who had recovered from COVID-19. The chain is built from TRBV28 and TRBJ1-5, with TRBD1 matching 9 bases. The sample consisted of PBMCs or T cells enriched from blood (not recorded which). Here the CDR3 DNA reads TGTGCCATCTGGACAGGGGAGGGCAATCAGCCCCAGCATTTT. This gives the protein CAIWTGEGNQPQHF.